These 26 T cell receptor beta chains came from one sample sequenced in a study of control samples from healthy donors and cancer patients. The repertoire was sequenced with immunoSEQ multiplex PCR; TCRdb's copy has only in-frame clones and lacks some. The repertoire holds roughly 170,000 clones, 90% to 95% seen once, with roughly 1.3% in the top ten. The sample taken for sequencing was blood. These TCRs come from a woman in her late teens or twenties in good health.

The gene calls are TRBV3-1 (or the pseudogene TRBV3-2) and TRBJ2-1, with 12 bases identical to TRBD2. CDR1 and CDR2 (germline): LGHDT, YNNKEL (reference sequence). V trimming: 8 bases; J trimming: 7 bases; junction bases outside the gene matches: 6. The CDR3 runs to 14 residues. CDR3 region: CASSPSGGANEQFF. The CDR3 DNA reads TGTGCCAGCTCTCCTAGCGGGGGGGCAAATGAGCAGTTCTTC.

The V call is TRBV5-5, the J call TRBJ1-6, with 9 bases identical to TRBD1. The germline V gene has CDR1 SGHKS and CDR2 YYEKEE (reference sequence). This CDR3 is 16 amino acids long. Germline trimming cut 3 bases from V and 5 bases from J; bases unmatched to any gene: 6. CDR3 coding DNA: TGTGCCAGCAGCTGGGGACAGGGTGAACATAATTCACCCCTCCACTTT. This sequence encodes CASSWGQGEHNSPLHF.

The genes are TRBV6-1 and TRBJ1-1; a weak D match, TRBD1 (5 bases). The V gene's germline CDR1 is MNHNS and CDR2 SASEGT. V was pared by 3 bases and J by 4 bases, with 18 bases between. The CDR3 is 16 amino acids. For the CDR3, the DNA is TGTGCCAGCAGTGAGCTTTGGGGGAAGGTGGTCACTGAAGCTTTCTTT. Protein sequence: CASSELWGKVVTEAFF.

The gene calls are TRBV20-1 and TRBJ1-2; D unresolved. Looked up from germline, CDR1 is DFQATT and CDR2 is SNEGSKA (reference sequence). Between the trimmed V and J ends, which lost 3 bases and 3 bases, there was a span of 14 bases. The CDR3 runs 14 residues. The CDR3: CSASSVNPHYGYTF. DNA of the CDR3: TGCAGTGCTAGTTCGGTTAACCCCCACTATGGCTACACCTTC.

This chain links TRBV3-1 (or the pseudogene TRBV3-2) with TRBJ2-7; weak D call: TRBD1 (5 bases). The CDR3 sequence is 16 residues long. The V gene lost 1 base and the J gene lost 1 base, with 14 bases spanning the gap. Germline-derived CDR1 and CDR2 are LGHDT and YNNKEL (reference sequence). CDR3 in amino acids: CASSQVMTAPSYEQYF. The CDR3 bases are TGTGCCAGCAGCCAAGTTATGACAGCGCCTTCCTACGAGCAGTACTTC.

This rearrangement joins TRBV13 to TRBJ1-1; D unresolved. The CDR3 covers 12 residues. Trimming took 5 bases from V and 1 from J, leaving 5 bases between them. Looked up from germline, CDR1 is PRHDT and CDR2 is FYEKMQ (reference sequence). In DNA form, the CDR3 reads TGTGCCAGCAGCCTTCGGAACACTGAAGCTTTCTTT. It specifies CASSLRNTEAFF.

The rearrangement uses TRBV20-1 and TRBJ1-6; D is unresolved. The ends were cut back, 3 bases at V and 7 bases at J, with 16 bases in the middle. CDR1 DFQATT and CDR2 SNEGSKA come from the germline V gene (reference sequence). This CDR3 contains 15 residues. For the CDR3, the DNA is TGCAGTGCTAGTTTGGGGTTTCTAGGGAATTCACCCCTCCACTTT. It codes for CSASLGFLGNSPLHF.

The chain is built from TRBV2 and TRBJ2-5; 9 bases align to TRBD2. V lost 9 bases and J lost 3; bases outside the gene matches: 14. This CDR3 is built from 16 residues. CDR1 is SNHLY, CDR2 FYNNEI, per germline. CDR3 sequence (DNA): TGTGCCAGTCACCCGGGGGGTAGCGGGGGCAAAGAGACCCAGTACTTC. It translates to CASHPGGSGGKETQYF.

The V gene is TRBV9, the J gene TRBJ2-3, with D possibly being TRBD1 (5 bases). Germline V gene data show CDR1 as SGDLS and CDR2 as YYNGEE. This CDR3 is built from 15 residues. The V end was cut by 3 bases, the J end by 2 bases, with 13 bases between. CDR3 bases: TGTGCCAGCAGCGCCCGCAGGGTCCTCACAGATACGCAGTATTTT. This encodes CASSARRVLTDTQYF.

The V gene is TRBV5-6, the J gene TRBJ2-5, with 7 bases matching TRBD1. Germline trimming cut 4 bases from V and 7 bases from J; bases unmatched to any gene: 10. CDR1 and CDR2 from the germline V gene are SGHDT and YYEEEE. The CDR3 is 14 residues long. The CDR3 sequence is CASSHTGVKATQYF. CDR3 DNA: TGTGCCAGCAGCCATACAGGGGTGAAGGCGACCCAGTACTTC.

V usage is TRBV24-1 and J usage is TRBJ2-5; maybe TRBD1 (7 bases). V was shortened by 0 bases and J by 3 bases, with 22 bases between the two germline ends. The CDR3 has 19 residues. CDR1 is KGHDR, CDR2 SFDVKD, per germline. The CDR3 is CATSDLRKAGGSGEETQYF. CDR3 nucleotides: TGTGCCACCAGTGATTTGAGAAAGGCAGGGGGGTCCGGGGAAGAGACCCAGTACTTC.

The chain links TRBV7-8 to TRBJ1-1; 7 nucleotides agree with TRBD1. V was pared by 5 bases and J by 0 bases, with 3 bases of the junction left unmatched. Germline CDR1 and CDR2: SGHVS and FQNEAQ. The CDR3 length is 14 residues. CDR3 loop: CASSIQGLNTEAFF. In DNA form, the CDR3 reads TGTGCCAGCAGCATACAGGGGCTGAACACTGAAGCTTTCTTT.

This chain joins TRBV14 and TRBJ2-4; D possibly matches TRBD1 or TRBD2 (6 bases each). Germline CDR1 SGHDN, CDR2 FVKESK. The CDR3 has 16 residues. V lost 2 bases, J lost 1 base, and 12 bases lay in between. The CDR3 DNA reads TGTGCCAGCAGCCAAAGTAGAGGGGGGGCCAAAAACATTCAGTACTTC. Protein: CASSQSRGGAKNIQYF. Full variable domain (rest looked up from reference TRBV14 and TRBJ2-4): EAGVTQFPSHSVIEKGQTVTLRCDPISGHDNLYWYRRVMGKEIKFLLHFVKESKQDESGMPNNRFLAERTGGTYSTLKVQPAELEDSGVYFCASSQSRGGAKNIQYFGAGTRLSVL.

The chain links TRBV6-5 to TRBJ1-5; D ambiguous. Trimming stripped 0 bases from V and 2 bases from J, with 5 bases between. The germline CDR1 and CDR2 sequences are MNHEY and SVGAGI. The CDR3 sequence is 14 residues long. The CDR3 is CASSYSLGNQPQHF. For the CDR3, the DNA is TGTGCCAGCAGTTACTCGTTGGGCAATCAGCCCCAGCATTTT.

V gene TRBV5-1 combines with J gene TRBJ2-7; D unclear. Germline-derived CDR1 and CDR2 are SGHRS and YFSETQ. Trimming removed 3 bases at V and 2 bases at J, with 24 bases between. The CDR3 is 18 residues long. As DNA, the CDR3 is TGCGCCAGCAGCTGGGCACCACAAGGCGATCACTCAGCCTACGAGCAGTACTTC. Translation gives CASSWAPQGDHSAYEQYF.

V usage is TRBV6-5 and J usage is TRBJ1-2; weak D call: TRBD1 (5 bases). Trimming took off 7 bases at V and 4 bases at J, with 16 bases between the two ends. The length of the CDR3 is 14 residues. Germline V gene data show CDR1 as MNHEY and CDR2 as SVGAGI. In DNA form, the CDR3 reads TGTGCCAGCACTAGGAGGGGTTCGGGCTATGGCTACACCTTC. Its translation is CASTRRGSGYGYTF.

The chain has TRBV9 and TRBJ1-1, with a tentative D call TRBD1 (6 bases). V gave up 4 bases and J gave up 4 bases, with 14 bases separating them. This CDR3 spans 14 amino acids. Per the germline V gene, CDR1 is SGDLS and CDR2 is YYNGEE. The CDR3 protein is CASSSGGSGTEAFF. In DNA, the CDR3 is TGTGCCAGCAGCTCGGGGGGCAGCGGCACTGAAGCTTTCTTT.

This sequence joins TRBV7-2 and TRBJ2-5; D is perhaps TRBD2 (6 bases). Trimming shortened V by 3 bases and J by 4 bases, and 9 bases separated the two germline ends. CDR1 and CDR2 from the germline V gene are SGHTA and FQGNSA. The CDR3 has 13 residues. Here the CDR3 reads CASSLGLGETQYF. As DNA, the CDR3 is TGTGCCAGCAGCTTGGGACTCGGAGAGACCCAGTACTTC.

The gene calls are TRBV11-3 and TRBJ2-1; a weak D match, TRBD1 (5 bases). The V end lost 1 base, the J end lost 9 bases, and 7 bases lay between the germline ends. The CDR3 has 12 amino acids. In germline, CDR1 is SGHNT, CDR2 YENEEA. CDR3 in amino acids: CASSLVRGEQFF. CDR3 bases: TGTGCCAGCAGCTTAGTTAGGGGTGAGCAGTTCTTC.

The chain is built from TRBV7-2 and TRBJ2-1; 13 bases are shared with TRBD2. V dropped 5 bases and J dropped 4; count of bases not matched to a gene: 8. There are 17 residues in the CDR3. The germline V gene encodes CDR1 SGHTA and CDR2 FQGNSA. CDR3 DNA sequence: TGTGCCAGCAGCCTTAGGACTAGCGGGAGAGGATACAATGAGCAGTTCTTC. This translates into CASSLRTSGRGYNEQFF.

V is TRBV6-5 and J is TRBJ2-7, with a tentative D call TRBD1 (5 bases). Germline V gives CDR1 MNHEY, CDR2 SVGAGI. The V and J ends lost 5 bases and 4 bases respectively, with 15 bases between them. This CDR3 is 14 amino acids long. CDR3 region: CASSLSRPGYEQYF. In DNA form, the CDR3 reads TGTGCCAGCAGTCTGAGCAGGCCAGGGTACGAGCAGTACTTC.

The J gene is TRBJ2-1, the V gene TRBV10-3; 8 bases agree with TRBD2. The CDR3 sequence is 16 residues long. V gave up 3 bases and J gave up 2 bases; unmatched junction bases: 6. Germline assignment: CDR1 ENHRY and CDR2 SYGVKD. Written as DNA, the CDR3 is TGTGCCATCAGTGAATCGGTAGCGGGACCCTACAATGAGCAGTTCTTC. Its protein is CAISESVAGPYNEQFF.

The chain links TRBV5-6 to TRBJ1-1; 7 positions match TRBD1. The V gene end was trimmed by 0 bases and the J gene end by 5 bases; junction bases not matched to a gene: 1. The CDR3 is 13 residues long. Germline V gives CDR1 SGHDT, CDR2 YYEEEE. The CDR3 region is CASSLVRGTEAFF. In nucleotides, the CDR3 is TGTGCCAGCAGCTTGGTCAGGGGGACTGAAGCTTTCTTT.

The chain uses TRBV5-6 and TRBJ1-2; 7 nucleotides agree with TRBD1. Trimming at V came to 0 bases and at J to 2 bases, leaving 1 base not matched to a gene. This CDR3 spans 14 amino acids. Per the germline V gene, CDR1 is SGHDT and CDR2 is YYEEEE. The CDR3 DNA reads TGTGCCAGCAGCTTGGGACAGGGCAACTATGGCTACACCTTC. As protein: CASSLGQGNYGYTF.

This clone was found once. This sequence joins TRBV5-1 and TRBJ1-5, with D tentatively TRBD1 (6 bases). CDR3 length: 16 amino acids. Trimming removed 4 bases at V and 2 bases at J, with 16 bases between. Germline CDR1 reads SGHRS; CDR2 reads YFSETQ. CDR3 bases: TGCGCCAGCAGCCCGGGGGGCAGAAACGGCAATCAGCCCCAGCATTTT. Its translation is CASSPGGRNGNQPQHF.

The chain couples TRBV10-3 to TRBJ2-1; 12 bases fit TRBD2. This CDR3 comprises 15 residues. The germline V gene has CDR1 ENHRY and CDR2 SYGVKD. The J segment lost 8 bases and the V segment lost 6 bases, leaving 8 bases of the junction unmatched. In DNA, the CDR3 is TGTGCCATCAGCGACCCCGGACTAGCGGGATATGAGCAGTTCTTC. Translated, it gives CAISDPGLAGYEQFF.